This entry describes one T cell receptor beta chain. Its antigen is still unknown. No base quality information exists; no much larger clone differs at one position. For TCRbeta CDR3 sequencing, genomic DNA from the sorted cells was extracted using the QIAGEN DNeasy Blood and Tissue Kit. Through immunoSEQ, high-throughput TCRbeta CDR3 sequencing was done commercially, including PCR amplification with internal controls and bias correction. The study's processing was this. Unique productive TCRbeta sequences were defined by CDR3 nucleotide sequence where primers matched, and otherwise by CDR3 amino acid sequence together with Vbeta and Jbeta genes. Sorting error was corrected by removing sequences shared between sorted populations at a frequency ratio of 2:1 or less, and the remaining shared sequences were assigned to the higher population. Sequences were defined as donor-reactive when expanded at least 5-fold in CFSE-low cells versus unstimulated cells and present at a frequency of at least 0.01% in CFSE-low cells. Repertoire divergence was quantified by Jensen-Shannon divergence using the top 100 TCRbeta sequences ranked by frequency. For samples with multiple sequencing runs, sorting error was corrected in each run separately before the runs were combined. Imported from immuneACCESS, the table was reduced by TCRdb to in-frame sequences with V and J called. These copies leave out some clones; in studies compared against another copy, an unresolved V gene accounts for under half, and the cause of the remainder is not known. The DNA was the basis for D and trimming; V, J and clone size are from that table. The sample yields about 52,000 clones; 91% were counted once. The ten largest clones add up to roughly 15% of the sample.

The transplants used related donors with nonmyeloablative bone marrow transplantation, and mixed chimerism in the human trials was transient. Unstimulated Tregs (CD4+CD25+CD127-), CD4+ non-Tregs (CD4+CD25-), CD4 and CD8 cells were FACS-sorted from thawed PBMCs. Patients were a few combined kidney and bone marrow transplant recipients from the ITN036ST trial, and only these trial subjects had samples available. Healthy control blood was processed to PBMCs with a Ficoll density gradient and then cryopreserved, whereas patient PBMCs were collected both before and after transplant. The source of the sample is a study of Tregs in tolerant kidney transplant recipients (dated by TCRdb to the late 2010s). The study in broad terms: The study used TCRbeta sequencing to identify donor-specific regulatory T cells before combined kidney and bone marrow transplantation, then tracked those cells after transplant. Results the study describes overall, beyond this receptor: For some patients the PCR primers changed over time, which made it impossible to compare the samples from those patients at the nucleotide level. Donor-specific Treg expansion exceeded global Treg expansion in tolerant patients, suggesting antigen-driven rather than nonspecific expansion. Although technical replication error seemed to be minimal, the question of biological reproducibility was not addressed directly. Because the study included only a small number of patients, the results must be confirmed in larger populations and under other immunosuppression protocols. Expanding Tregs with activated donor B cells appeared to identify the most biologically relevant and donor-specific TCRbeta repertoire.

Sequences were derived from CD8+ T cells from blood (PBMCs), sampled 24 months after the transplant. The clonotype was recovered from a human patient who received a combined kidney and bone marrow transplant. After a transplant, the donor of the graft may account for some T cells.

The encoded CDR3 is CASSFTSGNRGDTQYF. The bases are TGTGCCAGCAGCTTTACTAGCGGGAACCGGGGCGATACGCAGTATTTT. The chain links TRBV7-2 with TRBJ2-3, with 10 central nucleotides matching TRBD2. The germline V gene sets CDR1 to SGHTA and CDR2 to FQGNSA. Measured from the cysteine to the phenylalanine, the CDR3 is 16 residues long. Solely the CDR3 DNA is kept, with 48 bases framed from the first base. After removal of 3 bases from V and 6 bases from J, the junction retains 9 bases not matched to a gene.